The clone carrying this T cell receptor beta chain was seen repeatedly, ten times or more. Its antigen is unknown. The data belong to a study of T-cell reconstitution after alpha-beta-depleted transplantation in children. Study results and limitations: Where alpha-beta T cells came from about two months after transplant was reportedly several hundred expanded graft clones.

Preparing the TCRbeta library involved the use of unique molecular identifiers. TCRdb reanalysed the PCR reads using MiXCR and keeps one entry per CDR3 protein. The sample consists of approximately 500,000 distinct CDR3 sequences, about 11% of them appearing once. This CDR3 spans 18 amino acids. Germline CDR1 is SGHDT and CDR2 is YYEEEE. V shed 4 bases and J 1 base; nucleotides not matched to a gene: 14. The sample consisted of PBMCs, taken before TCRalphabeta/CD19-depleted stem cell transplant. The receptor comes from a child between 2 and 9 years old with inherited bone marrow failure, due to receive a stem cell transplant. The V and J genes are TRBV5-6 and TRBJ1-1; the match to TRBD1 covers 9 bases. For the CDR3, the DNA is TGTGCCAGCAGCCCCTTGTTGGGACAGGGTGGGGAGAACACTGAAGCTTTCTTT. It encodes CASSPLLGQGGENTEAFF.